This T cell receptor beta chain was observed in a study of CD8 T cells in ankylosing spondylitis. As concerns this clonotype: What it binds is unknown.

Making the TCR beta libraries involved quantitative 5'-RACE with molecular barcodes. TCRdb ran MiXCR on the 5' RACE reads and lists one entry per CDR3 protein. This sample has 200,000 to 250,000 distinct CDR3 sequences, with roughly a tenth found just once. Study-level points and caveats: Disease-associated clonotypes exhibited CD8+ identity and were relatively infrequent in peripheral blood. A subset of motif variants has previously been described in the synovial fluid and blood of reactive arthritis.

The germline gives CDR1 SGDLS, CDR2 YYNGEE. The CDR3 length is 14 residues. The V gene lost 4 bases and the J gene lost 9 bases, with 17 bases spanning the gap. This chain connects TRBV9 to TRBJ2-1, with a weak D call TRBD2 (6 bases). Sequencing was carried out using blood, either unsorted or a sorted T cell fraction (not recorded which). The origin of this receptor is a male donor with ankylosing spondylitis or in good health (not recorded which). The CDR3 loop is CASSLGDSLGEQFF. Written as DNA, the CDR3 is TGTGCCAGCAGCCTAGGGGACTCGCTGGGTGAGCAGTTCTTC.